This T cell receptor (beta chain) was recorded in a study of blood T cell repertoires in COVID-19. The germline V gene has CDR1 KGHSH and CDR2 LQKENI. The ends lost 3 bases at V and 1 base at J; junction bases unmatched: 1. This CDR3 region has 14 residues. This table comes from immunoSEQ multiplex PCR, and its TCRdb copy is limited to in-frame clones, with some not included. The sample lists around 97,000 clones; roughly 87% were seen once. The TCR comes from a human donor in a cohort sampled during active COVID-19. Sample: peripheral blood. The chain uses TRBV18 and TRBJ2-7, with 9 positions matching TRBD2. The CDR3 region has the DNA TGTGCCAGCTCACCTAGCGGGAGATCCTACGAGCAGTACTTC. Translation gives CASSPSGRSYEQYF.